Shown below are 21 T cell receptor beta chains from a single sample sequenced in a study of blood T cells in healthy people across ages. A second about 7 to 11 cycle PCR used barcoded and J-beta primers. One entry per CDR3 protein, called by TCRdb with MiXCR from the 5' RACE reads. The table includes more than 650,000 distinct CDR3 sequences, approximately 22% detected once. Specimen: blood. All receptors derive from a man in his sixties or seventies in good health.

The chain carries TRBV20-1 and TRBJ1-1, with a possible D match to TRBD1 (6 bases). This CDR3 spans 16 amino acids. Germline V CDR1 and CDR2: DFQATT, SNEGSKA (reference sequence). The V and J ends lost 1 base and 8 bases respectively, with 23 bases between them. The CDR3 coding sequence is TGCAGTGCTAGAGGGACCTTGGGGGGCGCGCAGTGGGAAGCTTTCTTT. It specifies CSARGTLGGAQWEAFF.

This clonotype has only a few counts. The CDR3 nucleotides are TGTGCCAGCAGTACCACAGGGGGTGCTAACTATGGCTACACCTTC. Protein product: CASSTTGGANYGYTF. This chain joins TRBV28 and TRBJ1-2; 8 bases map to TRBD1. CDR1 MDHEN and CDR2 SYDVKM come from the germline V gene. This CDR3 contains 15 residues. With 5 bases clipped from V and 0 bases from J, the junction kept 5 bases outside the gene matches.

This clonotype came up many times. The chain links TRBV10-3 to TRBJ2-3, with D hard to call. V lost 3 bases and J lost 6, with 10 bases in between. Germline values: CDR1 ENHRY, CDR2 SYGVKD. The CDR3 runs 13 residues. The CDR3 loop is CAISEGHADTQYF. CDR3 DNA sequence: TGTGCCATCAGTGAAGGTCACGCGGATACGCAGTATTTT.

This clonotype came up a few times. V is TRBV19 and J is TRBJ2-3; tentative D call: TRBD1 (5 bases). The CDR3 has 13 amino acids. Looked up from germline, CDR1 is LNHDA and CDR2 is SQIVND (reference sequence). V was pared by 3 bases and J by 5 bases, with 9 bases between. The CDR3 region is CASSIQRGDTQYF. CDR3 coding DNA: TGTGCCAGTAGTATCCAAAGGGGAGATACGCAGTATTTT. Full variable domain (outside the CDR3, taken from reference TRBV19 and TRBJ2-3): DGGITQSPKYLFRKEGQNVTLSCEQNLNHDAMYWYRQDPGQGLRLIYYSQIVNDFQKGDIAEGYSVSREKKESFPLTVTSAQKNPTAFYLCASSIQRGDTQYFGPGTRLTVL.

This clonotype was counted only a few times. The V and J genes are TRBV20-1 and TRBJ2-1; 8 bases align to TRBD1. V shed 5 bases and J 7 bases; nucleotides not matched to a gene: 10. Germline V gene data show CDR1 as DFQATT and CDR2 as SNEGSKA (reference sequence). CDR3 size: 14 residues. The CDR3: CSAPTGAFGNEQFF. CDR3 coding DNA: TGCAGTGCTCCGACAGGGGCGTTTGGAAATGAGCAGTTCTTC.

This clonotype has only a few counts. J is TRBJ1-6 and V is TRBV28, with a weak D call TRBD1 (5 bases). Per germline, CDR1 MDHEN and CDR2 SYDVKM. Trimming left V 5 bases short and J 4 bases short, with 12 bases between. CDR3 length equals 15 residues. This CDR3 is CASSPGTDYNSPLHF. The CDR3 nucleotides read TGTGCCAGCAGTCCCGGGACGGATTATAATTCACCCCTCCACTTT.

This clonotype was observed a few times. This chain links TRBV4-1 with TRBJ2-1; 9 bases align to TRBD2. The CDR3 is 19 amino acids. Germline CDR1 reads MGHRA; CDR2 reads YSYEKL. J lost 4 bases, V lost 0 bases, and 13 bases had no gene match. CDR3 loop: CASSQEKAGGPSVYNEQFF. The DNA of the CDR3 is TGCGCCAGCAGCCAAGAAAAGGCGGGGGGGCCATCGGTTTACAATGAGCAGTTCTTC.

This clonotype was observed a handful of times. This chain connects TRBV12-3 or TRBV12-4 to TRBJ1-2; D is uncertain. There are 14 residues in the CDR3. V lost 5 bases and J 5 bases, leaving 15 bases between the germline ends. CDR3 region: CASSPARGGYGYTF. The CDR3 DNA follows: TGTGCCAGCAGTCCCGCCCGGGGTGGGTATGGCTACACCTTC.

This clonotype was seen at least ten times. CDR3 in DNA: TGTGCCATCCAGGAGAGTGCCTATGGCTACACCTTC. Its protein product is CAIQESAYGYTF. V is TRBV6-2 or TRBV6-3 and J is TRBJ1-2; no definite D call. The CDR3 loop spans 12 amino acids. V lost 10 bases to trimming and J lost 4 bases, with 13 bases between them. Germline V gene lookup returns CDR1 MNHEY and CDR2 SVGEGT.

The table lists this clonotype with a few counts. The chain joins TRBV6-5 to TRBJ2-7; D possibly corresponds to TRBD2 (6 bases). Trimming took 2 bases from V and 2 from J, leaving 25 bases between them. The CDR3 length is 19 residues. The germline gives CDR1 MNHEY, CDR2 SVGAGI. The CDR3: CASSYPSDYIRDMTYEQYV. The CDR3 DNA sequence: TGTGCCAGCAGTTACCCATCGGACTACATAAGGGATATGACCTACGAGCAGTACGTC.

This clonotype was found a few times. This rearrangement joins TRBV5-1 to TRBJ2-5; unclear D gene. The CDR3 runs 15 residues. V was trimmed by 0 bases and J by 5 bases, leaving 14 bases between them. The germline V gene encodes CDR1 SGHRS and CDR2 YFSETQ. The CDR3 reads CASSLGRQTPETQYF. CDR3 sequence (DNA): TGCGCCAGCAGCTTGGGGCGACAAACCCCCGAGACCCAGTACTTC.

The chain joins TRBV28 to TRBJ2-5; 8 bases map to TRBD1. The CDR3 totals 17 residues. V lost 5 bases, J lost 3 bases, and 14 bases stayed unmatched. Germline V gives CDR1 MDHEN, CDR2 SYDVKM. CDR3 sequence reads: CASSRRTGSGYKETQYF. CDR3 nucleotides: TGTGCCAGCAGTCGACGGACAGGGTCGGGGTATAAAGAGACCCAGTACTTC.

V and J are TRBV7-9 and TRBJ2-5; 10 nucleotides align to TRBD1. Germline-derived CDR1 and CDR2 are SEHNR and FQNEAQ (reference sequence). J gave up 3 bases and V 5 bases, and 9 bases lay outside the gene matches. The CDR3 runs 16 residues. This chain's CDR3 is CASSPHPGTGEETQYF. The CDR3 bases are TGTGCCAGCAGCCCCCACCCCGGGACAGGGGAAGAGACCCAGTACTTC.

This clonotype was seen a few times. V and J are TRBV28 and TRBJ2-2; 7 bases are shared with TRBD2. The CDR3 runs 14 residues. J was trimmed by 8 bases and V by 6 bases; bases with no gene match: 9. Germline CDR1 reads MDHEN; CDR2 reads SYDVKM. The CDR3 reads CASRQRGGGGELFF. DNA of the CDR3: TGTGCCAGCAGACAGCGGGGCGGCGGAGGGGAGCTGTTTTTT.

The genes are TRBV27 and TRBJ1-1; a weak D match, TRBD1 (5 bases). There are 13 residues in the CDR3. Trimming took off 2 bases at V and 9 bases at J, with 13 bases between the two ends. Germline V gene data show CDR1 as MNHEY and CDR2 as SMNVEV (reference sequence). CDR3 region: CASSLSGTVKAFF. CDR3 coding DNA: TGTGCCAGCAGTTTAAGTGGGACGGTAAAAGCTTTCTTT.

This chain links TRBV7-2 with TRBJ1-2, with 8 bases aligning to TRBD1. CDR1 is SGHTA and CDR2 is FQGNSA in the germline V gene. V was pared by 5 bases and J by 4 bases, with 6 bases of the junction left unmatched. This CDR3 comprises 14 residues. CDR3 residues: CASSISTGGYGYTF. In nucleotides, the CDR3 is TGTGCCAGCAGCATAAGTACAGGGGGCTATGGCTACACCTTC.

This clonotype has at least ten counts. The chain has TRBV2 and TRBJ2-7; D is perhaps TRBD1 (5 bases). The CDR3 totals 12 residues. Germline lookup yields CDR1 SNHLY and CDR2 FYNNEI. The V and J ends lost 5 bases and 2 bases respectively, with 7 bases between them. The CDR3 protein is CASSQGTYEQYF. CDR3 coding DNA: TGTGCCAGCAGTCAGGGAACCTACGAGCAGTACTTC. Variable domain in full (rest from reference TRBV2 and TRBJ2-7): EPEVTQTPSHQVTQMGQEVILRCVPISNHLYFYWYRQILGQKVEFLVSFYNNEISEKSEIFDDQFSVERPDGSNFTLKIRSTKLEDSAMYFCASSQGTYEQYFGPGTRLTVT.

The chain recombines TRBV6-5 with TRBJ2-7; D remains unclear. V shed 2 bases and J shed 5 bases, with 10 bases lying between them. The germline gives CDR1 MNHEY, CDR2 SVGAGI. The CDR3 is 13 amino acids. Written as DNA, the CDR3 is TGTGCCAGCAGTTACCTCGGTTTGAACGAGCAGTACGTC. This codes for CASSYLGLNEQYV.

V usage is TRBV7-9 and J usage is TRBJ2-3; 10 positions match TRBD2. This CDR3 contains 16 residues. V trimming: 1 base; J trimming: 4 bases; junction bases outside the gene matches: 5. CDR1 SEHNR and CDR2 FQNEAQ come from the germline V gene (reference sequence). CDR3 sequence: CASSLGAGGPSDTQYF. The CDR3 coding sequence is TGTGCCAGCAGCTTAGGAGCGGGAGGGCCCTCAGATACGCAGTATTTT.

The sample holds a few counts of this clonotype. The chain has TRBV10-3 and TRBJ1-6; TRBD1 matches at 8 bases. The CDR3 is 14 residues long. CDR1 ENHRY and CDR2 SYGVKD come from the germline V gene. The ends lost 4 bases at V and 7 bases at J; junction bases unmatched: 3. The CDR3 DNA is TGTGCCATCAGTGTGGACAGGGCGAATTCACCCCTCCACTTT. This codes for CAISVDRANSPLHF.

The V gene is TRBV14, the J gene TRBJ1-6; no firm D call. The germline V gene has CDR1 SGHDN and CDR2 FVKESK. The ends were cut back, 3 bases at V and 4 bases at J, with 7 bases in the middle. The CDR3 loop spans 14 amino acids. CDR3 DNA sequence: TGTGCCAGCAGCCAGACCGGTTATAATTCACCCCTCCACTTT. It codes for CASSQTGYNSPLHF. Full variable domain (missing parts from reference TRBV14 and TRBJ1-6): EAGVTQFPSHSVIEKGQTVTLRCDPISGHDNLYWYRRVMGKEIKFLLHFVKESKQDESGMPNNRFLAERTGGTYSTLKVQPAELEDSGVYFCASSQTGYNSPLHFGNGTRLTVT.